The entry that follows covers one T cell receptor beta chain sequence. Its antigen specificity is not known. The sample holds no much larger clone one base away, and base qualities are not on file. The sample belongs to a study of blood T cell repertoires in COVID-19 (dated by TCRdb to about 2020). For the study in its entirety: Samples covering the acute and convalescent phases of COVID-19 were provided by collaborators in the United States, Italy and Spain. The material from the prospective study consisted of cDNA or gDNA derived from T cells, B-cell-depleted T cells, or PBMCs. The dataset comprised deeply sampled blood TCRbeta repertoires from subjects exposed to, actively infected with, or recovered from COVID-19. The repertoires were made available in a free public database intended to serve as a resource for research on the immune response to SARS-CoV-2. Samples were obtained from the ongoing ImmuneRACE study (first 160 participants) and from 1,254 subjects provided by 6 global collaborators. Nearly every sample came with metadata listing a de-identified subject ID, COVID-19 status, age in years and sex. Where available, HLA class I and class II types were obtained from metadata supplied by the sample provider rather than from assay-based typing.

TCRbeta CDR3 regions were amplified from genomic DNA using the immunoSEQ Assay, a bias-controlled multiplex PCR. In the source study's methods: Nucleated cell counts per sample were estimated from amplification of reference gene primers within the assay. To quantify the absolute abundance of each unique TCRbeta CDR3 rearrangement, sequence reads were collapsed and filtered. Productive Simpson clonality was computed per sample as the square root of Simpson's diversity index over productive rearrangements. Held by TCRdb, this immuneACCESS table contains in-frame sequences only and omits some clones. Under half of the omission traces to an unresolved V gene where checked; the cause of the rest is unknown. Clonal size and the V and J genes are those of that table, whereas D and trimming came from the DNA. The sample contains some 150,000 clones, around four fifths of them found a single time. The leading ten clones occupy roughly 15% of the sample.

The CDR3 goes from the cysteine to the phenylalanine over 16 residues. Solely the CDR3 DNA is kept, with 48 bases framed from the first base. CDR1 and CDR2 (SNHLY, FYNNEI) derive from the germline V gene. V has 4 bases trimmed and J has 7 bases trimmed; junction bases matching no gene number 8. One collaborating source in Seattle enrolled patients during active infection and followed them longitudinally through the course of disease. The collaborating institutions used their own protocols to collect whole blood in K2EDTA tubes. For TCRbeta analysis, collaborators shipped samples as frozen whole blood, isolated PBMCs, or DNA extracted from either of those sample types. Paper-wide results and their limitations: The quantity of clinical and demographic metadata differed by source and by participant and was supplied without curation.

Sequenced sample: peripheral blood. The clonotype was recovered from a woman aged 65 to 85 with COVID-19, enrolled during active disease. The V and J genes are TRBV2 and TRBJ2-2; TRBD2 lines up with 11 middle nucleotides. The CDR3 amino acid sequence is: CASSVVAGGSGGELFF. DNA sequence: TGTGCCAGCAGTGTGGTAGCGGGGGGGAGCGGCGGGGAGCTGTTTTTT.